This T cell receptor beta chain is from a study of cytotoxic CD8 clonotypes in ibrutinib-treated CLL. CDR3 length equals 14 residues. The V gene end was trimmed by 7 bases and the J gene end by 6 bases; junction bases not matched to a gene: 8. CDR1 is SGHTA and CDR2 is FQGTGA in the germline V gene. This clone was observed at least ten times. The antigen is not known. Findings of the study overall: Sustained-remission patients were sampled at one set of times and progressing patients at different ones.

The data were produced by immunoSEQ multiplex PCR, yet TCRdb's version contains in-frame clones alone and is incomplete. Of approximately 150,000 clones listed, approximately 84% are singletons. The V gene is TRBV7-3, the J gene TRBJ2-2; 7 nucleotides agree with TRBD1. The receptor's source is a human donor with chronic lymphocytic leukemia. The material was PBMCs, obtained after 24 months of ibrutinib treatment. CDR3 DNA sequence: TGTGCCAGCACCCCGGGACAGCCAGCCGGGGAGCTGTTTTTT. It yields the protein CASTPGQPAGELFF. Supplemented by reference TRBV7-3 and TRBJ2-2, the full variable domain reads GAGVSQTPSNKVTEKGKYVELRCDPISGHTALYWYRQSLGQGPEFLIYFQGTGAADDSGLPNDRFFAVRPEGSVSTLKIQRTERGDSAVYLCASTPGQPAGELFFGEGSRLTVL.